The source of this T cell receptor (beta chain) is a study of T cell responses to AZD1222 COVID-19 vaccine. The study, taken as a whole, reports: With dominance at 160-218 and 743-854, vaccine-associated CD4 TCRs spanned spike. Following two doses of AZD1222, Spike-specific TCR breadth and depth rose. Donors were chiefly white British, with a greater number of females, and clonal diversity was perhaps underestimated. Repertoires were obtained solely post-peak T cell response.

This clone appeared once. The antigen is not known. Sequenced by immunoSEQ multiplex PCR; TCRdb stores in-frame clones only, minus some. The sample has around 67,000 clones, under 90% seen once. CDR1 is MGHRA, CDR2 YSYEKL, per germline. This CDR3 has 16 residues. The ends were cut back, 0 bases at V and 5 bases at J, with 16 bases in the middle. Source: peripheral blood, taken 28 days after the second AZD1222 dose. This receptor was taken from an adult who received the AZD1222 COVID-19 vaccine. The gene calls are TRBV4-1 and TRBJ2-5, with D possibly TRBD1 on 5 matching bases. CDR3 DNA sequence: TGCGCCAGCAGCCAAGATCCCCGCGCAGGGTCGGAGACCCAGTACTTC. Its translation is CASSQDPRAGSETQYF.